This T cell receptor beta chain was obtained from a study of blood T cell repertoires in COVID-19. Germline assignment: CDR1 LNHDA and CDR2 SQIVND (reference sequence). V lost 4 bases and J lost 7; bases outside the gene matches: 6. The CDR3 has 14 amino acids. Clones were sequenced by immunoSEQ multiplex PCR, and TCRdb holds only the in-frame ones, with some missing. Among about 180,000 clones listed, approximately 84% were seen once. The sample was peripheral blood. The receptor comes from a human donor in a cohort sampled during active COVID-19. The chain combines TRBV19 with TRBJ2-7; TRBD1 matches 11 bases. The CDR3 DNA follows: TGTGCCAGTAGTACGGACAGGGGGCCACAGGAGCAGTACTTC. This gives the protein CASSTDRGPQEQYF. The variable domain in full, completed from reference TRBV19 and TRBJ2-7, reads DGGITQSPKYLFRKEGQNVTLSCEQNLNHDAMYWYRQDPGQGLRLIYYSQIVNDFQKGDIAEGYSVSREKKESFPLTVTSAQKNPTAFYLCASSTDRGPQEQYFGPGTRLTVT.